A selection of T cell receptor beta chains follows, all from one sample in a study of early T cells in non-severe SARS-CoV-2 infection. In TCRdb, the 5' RACE reads were re-called with MiXCR into one record per CDR3 protein. Found here are 30,000 to 45,000 distinct CDR3 sequences, around 5% of them singletons; the top ten hold roughly 30%. Source material: whole blood. Receptors were obtained from an adult who was a healthcare worker with PCR-confirmed SARS-CoV-2 infection or an uninfected control (not recorded which). CDR3s include the opening cysteine and the closing phenylalanine or tryptophan. The order of the fields is clone size, V gene, D gene, J gene, CDR3 protein, CDR3 DNA. The D gene is left open where the match is weak. Clone sizes are shown as how often the clone was seen (once, few, many) or a class if it is expanded.

>many|TRBV10-3|.|TRBJ1-6
CAISQGNYNSPLHF
TGTGCCATCAGTCAGGGAAACTATAATTCACCCCTCCACTTT
>many|TRBV29-1|.|TRBJ2-3
CSVVVSTDTQYF
TGCAGCGTTGTGGTGAGCACAGATACGCAGTATTTT
>many|TRBV20-1|TRBD2|TRBJ2-3
CSAYSGMSTDTQYF
TGCAGTGCCTATAGCGGGATGAGCACAGATACGCAGTATTTT
>many|TRBV11-2|TRBD1|TRBJ2-1
CASSFPDRVNEQFF
TGTGCCAGCAGCTTCCCCGACAGGGTAAATGAGCAGTTCTTC
>many|TRBV6-2/TRBV6-3|TRBD2|TRBJ2-5
CASSRQFERGGKTQYF
TGTGCCAGCAGTCGTCAGTTCGAGCGGGGAGGAAAGACCCAGTACTTC
>few|TRBV12-3/TRBV12-4|.|TRBJ1-2
CASSASDYGYTF
TGTGCCAGCAGTGCAAGTGACTATGGCTACACCTTC
>many|TRBV20-1|TRBD1|TRBJ1-4
CSGTGRNEKLFF
TGCAGTGGGACAGGGCGTAATGAAAAACTGTTTTTT
>few|TRBV7-3|.|TRBJ2-7
CASSPGGVIHEQYF
TGTGCCAGCAGCCCTGGTGGGGTCATCCACGAGCAGTACTTC
>many|TRBV28|TRBD1|TRBJ2-7
CASSFPPGQGHEQYF
TGTGCCAGCAGTTTCCCCCCGGGACAGGGCCACGAGCAGTACTTC
>many|TRBV24-1|TRBD2|TRBJ2-1
CATSDFTESGGNEQFF
TGTGCCACCAGTGATTTTACGGAGAGCGGGGGCAATGAGCAGTTCTTC
>few|TRBV6-1|.|TRBJ1-3
CASSRRSGNTIYF
TGTGCCAGCAGCCGCCGCTCTGGAAACACCATATATTTT
>many|TRBV5-1|.|TRBJ1-2
CASSLVVGVGYGYTF
TGCGCCAGCAGCTTGGTGGTCGGCGTAGGCTATGGCTACACCTTC